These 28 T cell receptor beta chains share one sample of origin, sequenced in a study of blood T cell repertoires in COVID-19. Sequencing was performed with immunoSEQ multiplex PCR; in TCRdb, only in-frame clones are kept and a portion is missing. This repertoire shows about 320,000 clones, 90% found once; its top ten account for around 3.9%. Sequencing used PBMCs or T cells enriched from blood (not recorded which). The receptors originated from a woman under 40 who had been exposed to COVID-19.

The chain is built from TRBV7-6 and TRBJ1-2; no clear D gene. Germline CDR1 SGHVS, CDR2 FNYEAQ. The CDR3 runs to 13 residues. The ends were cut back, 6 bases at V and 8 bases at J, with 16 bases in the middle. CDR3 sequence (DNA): TGTGCCAGCAGTCCGACTGAGCTTAGAGGCTACACCTTC. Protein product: CASSPTELRGYTF.

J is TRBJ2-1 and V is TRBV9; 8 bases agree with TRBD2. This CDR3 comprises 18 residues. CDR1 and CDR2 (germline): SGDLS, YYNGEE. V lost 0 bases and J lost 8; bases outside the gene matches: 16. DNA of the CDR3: TGTGCCAGCAGCGTAGGGATCGTACGGGGGGGCTTTTCCGATGAGCAGTTCTTC. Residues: CASSVGIVRGGFSDEQFF.

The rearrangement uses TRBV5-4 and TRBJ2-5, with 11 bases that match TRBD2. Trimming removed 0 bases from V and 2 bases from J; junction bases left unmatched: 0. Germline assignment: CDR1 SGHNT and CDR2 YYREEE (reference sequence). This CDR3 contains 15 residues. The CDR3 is CASSLGLAGQETQYF. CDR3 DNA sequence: TGTGCCAGCAGCTTGGGACTAGCGGGGCAAGAGACCCAGTACTTC.

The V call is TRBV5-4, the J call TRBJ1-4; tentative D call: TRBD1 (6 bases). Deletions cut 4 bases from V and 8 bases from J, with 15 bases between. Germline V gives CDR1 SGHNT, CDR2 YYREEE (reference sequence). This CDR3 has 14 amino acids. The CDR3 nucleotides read TGTGCCAGCAGCCCCGGAAGGGGGGGGGAAAAACTGTTTTTT. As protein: CASSPGRGGEKLFF.

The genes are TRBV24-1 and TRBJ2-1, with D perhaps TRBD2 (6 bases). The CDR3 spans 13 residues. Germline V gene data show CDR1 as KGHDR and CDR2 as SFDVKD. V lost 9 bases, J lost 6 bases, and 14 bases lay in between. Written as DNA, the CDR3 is TGTGCCACCGGGGGGACGGGCTCCAATGAGCAGTTCTTC. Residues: CATGGTGSNEQFF.

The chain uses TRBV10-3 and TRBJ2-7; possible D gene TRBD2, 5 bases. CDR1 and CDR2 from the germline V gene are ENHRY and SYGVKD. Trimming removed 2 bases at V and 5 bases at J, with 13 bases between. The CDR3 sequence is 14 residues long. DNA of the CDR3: TGTGCCATCAGTGAGGCCAGGAGGATCGACGAGCAGTACTTC. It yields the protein CAISEARRIDEQYF.

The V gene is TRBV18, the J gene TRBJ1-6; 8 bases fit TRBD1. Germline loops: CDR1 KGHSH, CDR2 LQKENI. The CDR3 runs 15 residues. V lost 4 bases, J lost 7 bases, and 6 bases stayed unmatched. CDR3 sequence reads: CASSRGQGRNSPLHF. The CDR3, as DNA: TGTGCCAGCTCACGAGGACAGGGTCGAAATTCACCCCTCCACTTT.

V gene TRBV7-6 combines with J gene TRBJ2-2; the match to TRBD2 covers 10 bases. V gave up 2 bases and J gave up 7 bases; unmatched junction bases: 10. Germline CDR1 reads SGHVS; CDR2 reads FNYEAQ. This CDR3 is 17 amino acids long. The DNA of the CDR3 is TGTGCCAGCAGCTTACCCACTAGCGGGGAAAAGGGCGGGGAGCTGTTTTTT. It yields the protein CASSLPTSGEKGGELFF.

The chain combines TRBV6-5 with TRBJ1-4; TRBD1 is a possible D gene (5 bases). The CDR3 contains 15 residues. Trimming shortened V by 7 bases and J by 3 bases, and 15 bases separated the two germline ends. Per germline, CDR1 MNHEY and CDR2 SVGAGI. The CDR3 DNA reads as TGTGCCAGCATGAGGAGGGGCGCAGCTAATGAAAAACTGTTTTTT. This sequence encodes CASMRRGAANEKLFF.

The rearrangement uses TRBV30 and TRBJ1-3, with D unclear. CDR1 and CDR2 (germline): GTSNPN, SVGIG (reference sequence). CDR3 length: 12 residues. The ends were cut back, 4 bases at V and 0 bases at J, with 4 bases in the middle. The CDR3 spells CAWIVSGNTIYF. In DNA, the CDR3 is TGTGCCTGGATAGTCTCTGGAAACACCATATATTTT.

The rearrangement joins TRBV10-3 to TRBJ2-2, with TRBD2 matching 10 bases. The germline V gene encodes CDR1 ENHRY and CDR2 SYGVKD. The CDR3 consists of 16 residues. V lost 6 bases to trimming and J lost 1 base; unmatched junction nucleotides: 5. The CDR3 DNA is TGTGCCATCAGGGGCAGCGGGGGGGAGAACACCGGGGAGCTGTTTTTT. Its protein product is CAIRGSGGENTGELFF.

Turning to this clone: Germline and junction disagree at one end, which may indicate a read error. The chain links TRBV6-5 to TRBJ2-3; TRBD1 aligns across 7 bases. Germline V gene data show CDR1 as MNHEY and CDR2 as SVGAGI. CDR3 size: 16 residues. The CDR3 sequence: CASNYNRGGSTDTQYF. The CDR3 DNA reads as TGTGCCAGCAATTACAACAGGGGCGGCAGCACAGATACGCAGTATTTT.

The CDR3 sequence: CASSQAVADTQYF. The CDR3 bases are TGCGCCAGCAGCCAAGCGGTCGCAGATACGCAGTATTTT. This chain connects TRBV4-1 to TRBJ2-3; D not resolved. Germline CDR1 MGHRA, CDR2 YSYEKL. Between the trimmed V and J ends, which lost 1 base and 4 bases, there was a span of 6 bases. The CDR3 has 13 amino acids.

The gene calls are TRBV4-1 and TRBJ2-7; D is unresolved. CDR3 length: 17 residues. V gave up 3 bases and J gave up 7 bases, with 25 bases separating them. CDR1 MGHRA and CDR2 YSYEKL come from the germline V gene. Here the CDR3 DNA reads TGCGCCAGCAGCCATTTTCCTCCCTCGTTTATGGTGGCAGAGCAGTACTTC. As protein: CASSHFPPSFMVAEQYF.

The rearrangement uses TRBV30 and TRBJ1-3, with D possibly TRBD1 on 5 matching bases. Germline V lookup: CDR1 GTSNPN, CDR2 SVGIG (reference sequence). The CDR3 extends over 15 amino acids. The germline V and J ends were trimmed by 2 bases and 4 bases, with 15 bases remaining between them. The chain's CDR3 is CAWSTGGVVGNTIYF. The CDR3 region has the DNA TGTGCCTGGAGTACGGGGGGTGTAGTAGGAAACACCATATATTTT.

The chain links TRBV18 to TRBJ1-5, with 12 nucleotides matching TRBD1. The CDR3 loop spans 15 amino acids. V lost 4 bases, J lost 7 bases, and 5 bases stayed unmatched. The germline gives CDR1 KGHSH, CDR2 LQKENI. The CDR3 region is CASSRGTGGYQPQHF. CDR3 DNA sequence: TGTGCCAGCTCACGAGGGACAGGGGGCTACCAGCCCCAGCATTTT.

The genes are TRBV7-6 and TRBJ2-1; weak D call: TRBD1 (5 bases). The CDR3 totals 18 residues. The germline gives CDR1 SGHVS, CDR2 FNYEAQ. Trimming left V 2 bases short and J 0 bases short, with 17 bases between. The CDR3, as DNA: TGTGCCAGCAGCTTATACGAAGAGGACACATACTCCTACAATGAGCAGTTCTTC. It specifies CASSLYEEDTYSYNEQFF.

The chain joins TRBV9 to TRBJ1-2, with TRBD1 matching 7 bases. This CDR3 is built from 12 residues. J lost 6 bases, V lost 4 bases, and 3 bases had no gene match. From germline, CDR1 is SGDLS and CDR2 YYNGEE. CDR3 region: CASSRGGNGYTF. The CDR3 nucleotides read TGTGCCAGCAGCAGAGGGGGCAATGGCTACACCTTC.

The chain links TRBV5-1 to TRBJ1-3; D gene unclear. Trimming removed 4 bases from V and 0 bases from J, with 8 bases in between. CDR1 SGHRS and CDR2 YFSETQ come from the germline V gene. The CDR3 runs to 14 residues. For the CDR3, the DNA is TGCGCCAGCAGCCGGTCAAACTCTGGAAACACCATATATTTT. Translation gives CASSRSNSGNTIYF.

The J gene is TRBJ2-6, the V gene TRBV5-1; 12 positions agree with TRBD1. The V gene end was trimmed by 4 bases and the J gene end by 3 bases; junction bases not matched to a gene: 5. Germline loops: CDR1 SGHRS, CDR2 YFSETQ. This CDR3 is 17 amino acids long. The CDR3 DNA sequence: TGCGCCAGCAGCGCCGGGACAGGGGGCCTTGGGGCCAACGTCCTGACTTTC. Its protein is CASSAGTGGLGANVLTF.

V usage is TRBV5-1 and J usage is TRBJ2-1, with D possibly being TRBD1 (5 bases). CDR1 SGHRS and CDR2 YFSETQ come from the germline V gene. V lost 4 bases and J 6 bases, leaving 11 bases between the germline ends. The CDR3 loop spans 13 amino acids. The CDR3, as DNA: TGCGCCAGCAGCATGACAGTGCCCAATGAGCAGTTCTTC. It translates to CASSMTVPNEQFF.

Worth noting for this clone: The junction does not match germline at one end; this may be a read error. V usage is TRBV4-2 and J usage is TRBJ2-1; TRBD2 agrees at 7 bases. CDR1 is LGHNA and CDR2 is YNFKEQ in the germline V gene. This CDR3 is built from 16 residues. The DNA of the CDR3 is TGTGCCAGCAGCCAAGGACCCATAGGGGACTACTATGAGCAGTTCTTC. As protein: CASSQGPIGDYYEQFF.

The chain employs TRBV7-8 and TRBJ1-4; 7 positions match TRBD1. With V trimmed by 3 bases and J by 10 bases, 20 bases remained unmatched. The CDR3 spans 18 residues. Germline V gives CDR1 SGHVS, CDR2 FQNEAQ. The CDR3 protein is CASSLGRLGTEPYGKLFF. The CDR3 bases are TGTGCCAGCAGCTTGGGGAGACTCGGGACAGAGCCGTACGGAAAACTGTTTTTT.

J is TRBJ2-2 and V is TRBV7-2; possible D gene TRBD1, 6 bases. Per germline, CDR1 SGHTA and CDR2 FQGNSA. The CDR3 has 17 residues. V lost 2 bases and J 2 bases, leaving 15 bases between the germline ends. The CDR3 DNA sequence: TGTGCCAGCAGCTTAACACCCCCGGGACAAAACACCGGGGAGCTGTTTTTT. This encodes CASSLTPPGQNTGELFF.

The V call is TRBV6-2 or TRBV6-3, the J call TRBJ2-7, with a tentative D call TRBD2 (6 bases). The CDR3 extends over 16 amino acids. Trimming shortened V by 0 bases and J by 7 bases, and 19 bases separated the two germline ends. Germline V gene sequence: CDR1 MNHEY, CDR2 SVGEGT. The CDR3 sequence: CASSYSYRAGPTEQYF. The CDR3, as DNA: TGTGCCAGCAGTTACTCGTACCGGGCGGGGCCAACGGAGCAGTACTTC.

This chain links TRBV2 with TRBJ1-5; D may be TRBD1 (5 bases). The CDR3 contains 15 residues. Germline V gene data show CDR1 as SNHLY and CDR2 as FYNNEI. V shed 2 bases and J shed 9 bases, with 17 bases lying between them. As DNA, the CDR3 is TGTGCCAGCAGTGAATGGGGCCTCTTTCCAGGGCCCCAGCATTTT. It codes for CASSEWGLFPGPQHF.

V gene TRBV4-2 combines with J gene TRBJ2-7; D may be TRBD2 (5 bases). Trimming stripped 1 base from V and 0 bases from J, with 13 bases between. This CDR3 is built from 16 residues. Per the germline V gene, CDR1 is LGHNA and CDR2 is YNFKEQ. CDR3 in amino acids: CASSQGYQAGSYEQYF. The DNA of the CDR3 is TGTGCCAGCAGCCAAGGGTATCAGGCGGGCTCCTACGAGCAGTACTTC.

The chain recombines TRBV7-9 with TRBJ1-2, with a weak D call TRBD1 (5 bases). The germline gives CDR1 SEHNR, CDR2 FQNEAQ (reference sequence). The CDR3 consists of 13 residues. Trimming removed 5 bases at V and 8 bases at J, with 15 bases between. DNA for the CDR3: TGTGCCAGCAGCCCCCAGACAGTCAGGGGCTACACCTTC. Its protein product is CASSPQTVRGYTF.